This T cell receptor (beta chain) was sequenced in a study of blood T cell repertoires in COVID-19. The V and J ends lost 4 bases and 2 bases, in that order; junction bases with no gene match: 5. Per germline, CDR1 SGHNT and CDR2 YYREEE (reference sequence). The CDR3 is made up of 16 amino acids. Methods used by the authors: Nucleated cell number was recorded as an estimate derived from reference gene primer amplification. Sequencing used immunoSEQ multiplex PCR; TCRdb keeps in-frame clones, though not all of them. That table furnishes V, J and clone size, whereas the DNA furnished D and trimming. The sample lists tens of thousands of clones, around 86% occurring once.

The clonotype originates from a human donor in a cohort sampled during active COVID-19. Source material: peripheral blood. The rearrangement links TRBV5-4 to TRBJ2-5, with 13 bases fitting TRBD2. In DNA form, the CDR3 reads TGTGCCAGCAGCCCAAGACTAGCGGGGGGACAAGAGACCCAGTACTTC. Translating gives CASSPRLAGGQETQYF.